This T cell receptor (beta chain) came from a study of response to subunit inactivated influenza vaccine. TCRdb itself ran the RT-PCR reads through MiXCR, one entry per CDR3 protein. The data show about 800,000 distinct CDR3 sequences, approximately 22% seen once. Trimming removed 5 bases at V and 2 bases at J, with 13 bases between. The germline gives CDR1 DFQATT, CDR2 SNEGSKA (reference sequence). This CDR3 region has 13 residues. The clonotype comes from a man aged 45-65 years who received an inactivated influenza vaccine. The input for sequencing was PBMCs from blood, taken around 5 days after vaccination. The chain combines TRBV20-1 with TRBJ2-7; D assignment may be TRBD1 or TRBD2 (5 bases each). The CDR3: CSAPTRDAYEQYF. CDR3 sequence (DNA): TGCAGTGCTCCGACTCGGGACGCCTACGAGCAGTACTTC.